The 30 T cell receptor beta chains below all came from one sample that was sequenced in a study of blood T cell repertoires in COVID-19. The protocol was immunoSEQ multiplex PCR, while the TCRdb copy is restricted to in-frame clones and leaves out a portion. This sample has about 110,000 clones, with roughly 83% found just once. Sequencing input: peripheral blood. These receptors came from a woman aged 70-85 years with acute or convalescent COVID-19.

The chain has TRBV20-1 and TRBJ2-7; 9 bases map to TRBD2. Trimming cost V 3 bases and J 3 bases; bases outside gene matches: 6. CDR1 DFQATT and CDR2 SNEGSKA come from the germline V gene (reference sequence). The CDR3 is made up of 14 amino acids. CDR3 residues: CSASELAGYYEQYF. CDR3 nucleotides: TGCAGTGCTAGTGAGCTAGCGGGGTACTACGAGCAGTACTTC.

The chain has TRBV29-1 and TRBJ1-2; D is uncertain. Germline lookup yields CDR1 SQVTM and CDR2 ANQGSEA. The CDR3 contains 11 residues. The V and J ends lost 4 bases and 3 bases respectively, with 6 bases between them. CDR3 coding DNA: TGCAGCGTTGTAGGAGACTATGGCTACACCTTC. Amino acids: CSVVGDYGYTF.

The chain combines TRBV3-1 (or the pseudogene TRBV3-2) with TRBJ2-7, with D uncertain. Looked up from germline, CDR1 is LGHDT and CDR2 is YNNKEL (reference sequence). V was shortened by 1 base and J by 6 bases, with 10 bases between the two germline ends. The CDR3 consists of 13 residues. The CDR3 here is CASSQGARLEQYF. The CDR3 coding sequence is TGTGCCAGCAGCCAAGGTGCGAGGCTCGAGCAGTACTTC.

Here the CDR3 reads CASSVPGGWYGYTF. The CDR3, as DNA: TGTGCCAGCAGCGTCCCAGGGGGTTGGTATGGCTACACCTTC. The chain links TRBV7-2 to TRBJ1-2, with TRBD1 matching over 7 bases. Losses at the gene ends were 5 bases for V and 5 bases for J; bases not matched to a gene: 8. Per the germline V gene, CDR1 is SGHTA and CDR2 is FQGNSA. The CDR3 has 14 amino acids.

This chain joins TRBV7-6 and TRBJ2-2; 7 nucleotides align to TRBD2. The CDR3 totals 18 residues. Germline loops: CDR1 SGHVS, CDR2 FNYEAQ. With 3 bases clipped from V and 5 bases from J, the junction kept 15 bases outside the gene matches. The CDR3 coding sequence is TGTGCCAGCAGCTTGGTTGTGCTTGCGGGAGTCGGAACCGGGGAGCTGTTTTTT. Translating it yields CASSLVVLAGVGTGELFF.

Only a few counts were recorded for this clone. The J gene is TRBJ1-5, the V gene TRBV19, with D unresolved. V lost 5 bases, J lost 7 bases, and 15 bases lay in between. The germline V gene has CDR1 LNHDA and CDR2 SQIVND (reference sequence). The CDR3 is 14 residues long. For the CDR3, the DNA is TGTGCCAGTAGTCCTAAGCTCGGGGAACAGCCCCAGCATTTT. Its translation: CASSPKLGEQPQHF.

This clone was counted a single time. This chain links TRBV2 with TRBJ2-1; D might be TRBD2 (6 bases). V was trimmed by 3 bases and J by 14 bases, leaving 17 bases between them. The CDR3 totals 13 residues. Per germline, CDR1 SNHLY and CDR2 FYNNEI. CDR3 sequence reads: CASSERGQGEEFF. Here the CDR3 DNA reads TGTGCCAGCAGTGAGCGGGGTCAAGGAGAGGAGTTCTTC. The entire variable domain, with the rest obtained from reference TRBV2 and TRBJ2-1, is as follows: EPEVTQTPSHQVTQMGQEVILRCVPISNHLYFYWYRQILGQKVEFLVSFYNNEISEKSEIFDDQFSVERPDGSNFTLKIRSTKLEDSAMYFCASSERGQGEEFFGPGTRLTVL.

The chain uses TRBV5-1 and TRBJ2-2, with D tentatively TRBD1 (7 bases). The CDR3 is 18 amino acids. V was pared by 6 bases and J by 1 base, with 22 bases between. Germline V CDR1 and CDR2: SGHRS, YFSETQ. DNA for the CDR3: TGCGCCAGCAAGCGTAGCCCGGGGGACAGCCTGAACACCGGGGAGCTGTTTTTT. Encoded protein: CASKRSPGDSLNTGELFF. The whole variable domain, remainder taken from reference TRBV5-1 and TRBJ2-2, is KAGVTQTPRYLIKTRGQQVTLSCSPISGHRSVSWYQQTPGQGLQFLFEYFSETQRNKGNFPGRFSGRQFSNSRSEMNVSTLELGDSALYLCASKRSPGDSLNTGELFFGEGSRLTVL.

The chain combines TRBV7-6 with TRBJ2-7; D not resolved. Trimming took off 0 bases at V and 6 bases at J, with 9 bases between the two ends. In germline, CDR1 is SGHVS, CDR2 FNYEAQ. The CDR3 extends over 13 amino acids. CDR3 nucleotide sequence: TGTGCCAGCAGCTTAGCACCCAGTGGCGAGCAGTACTTC. Translation gives CASSLAPSGEQYF.

The chain recombines TRBV11-2 with TRBJ2-5, with D possibly TRBD2 on 5 matching bases. Germline CDR1 reads SGHAT; CDR2 reads FQNNGV. CDR3 length: 13 amino acids. V lost 5 bases, J lost 4 bases, and 11 bases lay in between. The CDR3 protein is CASSPPGTETQYF. CDR3 in DNA: TGTGCCAGCAGCCCGCCGGGAACAGAGACCCAGTACTTC.

In DNA, the CDR3 is TGTGCCAGCAGCCTGGGACTAGCGGGAGGGGATACGCAGTATTTT. This translates into CASSLGLAGGDTQYF. This rearrangement joins TRBV27 to TRBJ2-3; TRBD2 matches at 16 bases. The CDR3 loop spans 15 amino acids. Germline V gene data show CDR1 as MNHEY and CDR2 as SMNVEV (reference sequence). V dropped 6 bases and J dropped 6; count of bases not matched to a gene: 3.

A single count supports this clone. V and J are TRBV12-2 and TRBJ2-1; TRBD1 is taken as the D call from the table, unchecked against the DNA. TRBV12-2 is described as a pseudogene. The CDR3 contains 18 residues. The CDR3, as DNA: TGTGCAAGTCGCTTTCGAATTCCGGGACAGGGGTTTAACAATGAGCAGTTCTTC. It encodes CASRFRIPGQGFNNEQFF.

This chain connects TRBV19 to TRBJ2-7, with D possibly being TRBD1 (5 bases). This CDR3 has 12 residues. Trimming took off 4 bases at V and 9 bases at J, with 13 bases between the two ends. Germline loops: CDR1 LNHDA, CDR2 SQIVND (reference sequence). The CDR3 loop reads CASSTNQGGQYF. The CDR3 region has the DNA TGTGCCAGTAGTACGAATCAGGGTGGGCAGTACTTC.

The chain combines TRBV25-1 with TRBJ2-5; tentative D call: TRBD2 (5 bases). Trimming removed 8 bases at V and 5 bases at J, with 15 bases between. Germline V CDR1 and CDR2: MGHDK, SYGVNS. The CDR3 runs to 13 residues. CDR3 residues: CASSTSPQETQYF. CDR3 bases: TGTGCCAGCTCAACTAGTCCCCAGGAGACCCAGTACTTC.

This sequence joins TRBV2 and TRBJ2-3; no firm D call. This CDR3 contains 12 residues. Germline CDR1 SNHLY, CDR2 FYNNEI. V gave up 2 bases and J gave up 6 bases, with 6 bases separating them. The CDR3 DNA is TGTGCCAGCAGTGAATTCCAGGATACGCAGTATTTT. Residues: CASSEFQDTQYF.

This chain joins TRBV20-1 and TRBJ1-1; 8 bases are a match to TRBD1. The germline V gene encodes CDR1 DFQATT and CDR2 SNEGSKA (reference sequence). V lost 3 bases to trimming and J lost 4 bases; unmatched junction nucleotides: 13. The CDR3 length is 16 residues. The CDR3 is CSASPSHRGRGTEAFF. The CDR3 nucleotides are TGCAGTGCTAGTCCCTCCCACAGGGGGAGGGGCACTGAAGCTTTCTTT.

This clone showed up just a few times. This chain links TRBV2 with TRBJ1-4; the match to TRBD1 covers 8 bases. V lost 6 bases and J lost 12; bases outside the gene matches: 15. CDR3 length: 15 amino acids. The V gene's germline CDR1 is SNHLY and CDR2 FYNNEI. The DNA for the CDR3 is TGTGCCAGCAGCCCCCGGACAGGGTTTGGAAACGAACTGTTTTTT. This encodes CASSPRTGFGNELFF.

The chain combines TRBV10-3 with TRBJ1-6; D is undetermined. The V and J ends lost 2 bases and 9 bases respectively, with 14 bases between them. Germline V gene sequence: CDR1 ENHRY, CDR2 SYGVKD. CDR3 length equals 15 residues. The CDR3 reads CAISENGAHSSPLHF. Here the CDR3 DNA reads TGTGCCATCAGTGAGAATGGAGCTCATTCTTCACCCCTCCACTTT.

V and J are TRBV3-1 (or the pseudogene TRBV3-2) and TRBJ2-1; 9 bases map to TRBD2. The CDR3 runs 15 residues. The trim removed 0 bases at V and 10 bases at J, leaving 7 bases unmatched. CDR1 is LGHDT and CDR2 is YNNKEL in the germline V gene (reference sequence). CDR3 in amino acids: CASSQEGVGLAEQFF. The CDR3 nucleotides read TGTGCCAGCAGCCAAGAAGGTGTAGGACTAGCGGAGCAGTTCTTC.

The gene calls are TRBV10-3 and TRBJ2-1, with 11 positions matching TRBD2. The V gene's germline CDR1 is ENHRY and CDR2 SYGVKD. Unmatched junction bases numbered 5, after V lost 4 bases and J lost 6 bases. This CDR3 is built from 15 residues. The CDR3 nucleotides are TGTGCCATCAGTGCACATAGCGGGGGGGCCAATGAGCAGTTCTTC. It codes for CAISAHSGGANEQFF.

The J gene is TRBJ2-3, the V gene TRBV4-2, with 12 bases aligning to TRBD2. This CDR3 is 17 amino acids long. Germline V gene lookup returns CDR1 LGHNA and CDR2 YNFKEQ. V shed 4 bases, J shed 8 bases, and the junction held 13 bases outside the gene matches. Written as DNA, the CDR3 is TGTGCCAGCAGCCTCCAATCTCGACTAGCGGGAGACTCTACGCAGTATTTT. Translating it yields CASSLQSRLAGDSTQYF.

The J gene is TRBJ2-3, the V gene TRBV30; 12 positions match TRBD2. CDR3 length: 17 amino acids. Germline V gives CDR1 GTSNPN, CDR2 SVGIG (reference sequence). V lost 6 bases, J lost 0 bases, and 10 bases stayed unmatched. The CDR3 protein is CACILAGGLGSTDTQYF. CDR3 nucleotides: TGTGCCTGTATTCTAGCGGGAGGGCTCGGAAGCACAGATACGCAGTATTTT.

This chain uses TRBV6-5 with TRBJ2-2, with a tentative D call TRBD2 (6 bases). This CDR3 comprises 11 residues. The V end was cut by 9 bases, the J end by 7 bases, with 9 bases between. Germline loops: CDR1 MNHEY, CDR2 SVGAGI. CDR3 sequence: CASQRVGELFF. CDR3 coding DNA: TGTGCCAGTCAGCGGGTCGGGGAGCTGTTTTTT.

The chain couples TRBV11-2 to TRBJ2-1; 8 bases are shared with TRBD2. Germline-derived CDR1 and CDR2 are SGHAT and FQNNGV. J lost 8 bases, V lost 1 base, and 7 bases had no gene match. The CDR3 is 15 residues long. The CDR3 region has the DNA TGTGCCAGCAGCTTAGCCGCGGGAGGTAGGCATGAGCAGTTCTTC. Its translation: CASSLAAGGRHEQFF. The whole variable domain, filled in from reference TRBV11-2 and TRBJ2-1, reads EAGVAQSPRYKIIEKRQSVAFWCNPISGHATLYWYQQILGQGPKLLIQFQNNGVVDDSQLPKDRFSAERLKGVDSTLKIQPAKLEDSAVYLCASSLAAGGRHEQFFGPGTRLTVL.

This sequence joins TRBV7-3 and TRBJ2-2; 9 nucleotides agree with TRBD1. V gave up 5 bases and J gave up 7 bases; unmatched junction bases: 8. The CDR3 covers 15 residues. CDR1 and CDR2 from the germline V gene are SGHTA and FQGTGA. This CDR3 is CASSRSGQGDGELFF. The CDR3 coding sequence is TGTGCCAGCAGCCGCTCGGGACAGGGAGACGGGGAGCTGTTTTTT. Full variable domain (rest looked up from reference TRBV7-3 and TRBJ2-2): GAGVSQTPSNKVTEKGKYVELRCDPISGHTALYWYRQSLGQGPEFLIYFQGTGAADDSGLPNDRFFAVRPEGSVSTLKIQRTERGDSAVYLCASSRSGQGDGELFFGEGSRLTVL.

The V gene is TRBV5-4, the J gene TRBJ2-5; maybe TRBD2 (6 bases). The V end lost 1 base, the J end lost 2 bases, and 12 bases lay between the germline ends. The CDR3 contains 15 residues. The germline CDR1 and CDR2 sequences are SGHNT and YYREEE (reference sequence). The CDR3 spells CASSLTAGTQETQYF. CDR3 coding DNA: TGTGCCAGCAGCTTGACCGCCGGGACTCAAGAGACCCAGTACTTC.

The chain combines TRBV28 with TRBJ1-1; no definite D call. V was trimmed by 3 bases and J by 0 bases, leaving 11 bases between them. The germline gives CDR1 MDHEN, CDR2 SYDVKM. The CDR3 contains 15 residues. CDR3 DNA: TGTGCCAGCAGTTTCCTCCTGGACTTGAACACTGAAGCTTTCTTT. Translating gives CASSFLLDLNTEAFF. The whole variable domain, filled in from reference TRBV28 and TRBJ1-1, reads DVKVTQSSRYLVKRTGEKVFLECVQDMDHENMFWYRQDPGLGLRLIYFSYDVKMKEKGDIPEGYSVSREKKERFSLILESASTNQTSMYLCASSFLLDLNTEAFFGQGTRLTVV.

The rearrangement joins TRBV5-4 to TRBJ1-1, with TRBD1 as a possible D gene (6 bases). V lost 4 bases, J lost 3 bases, and 10 bases lay in between. CDR1 and CDR2 (germline): SGHNT, YYREEE (reference sequence). This CDR3 has 13 amino acids. The CDR3 DNA follows: TGTGCCAGCAGCAGACAGGATGACACTGAAGCTTTCTTT. Translation gives CASSRQDDTEAFF.

The CDR3 loop is CASSAETGWELGNTIYF. CDR3 DNA: TGTGCCAGCAGCGCAGAGACAGGGTGGGAGCTGGGAAACACCATATATTTT. The V call is TRBV9, the J call TRBJ1-3, with 7 bases aligning to TRBD1. The CDR3 has 17 residues. Per the germline V gene, CDR1 is SGDLS and CDR2 is YYNGEE. V shed 3 bases and J 4 bases; nucleotides not matched to a gene: 13.

This chain connects TRBV6-5 to TRBJ2-1, with 9 bases fitting TRBD2. Unmatched junction bases numbered 6, after V lost 5 bases and J lost 7 bases. Germline CDR1 and CDR2: MNHEY and SVGAGI. The CDR3 runs 14 residues. The CDR3 DNA sequence: TGTGCCAGCAGTACGAGCGGGGGGCAGAATGAGCAGTTCTTC. Its protein is CASSTSGGQNEQFF.